Following are 20 T cell receptor beta chains from one sample sequenced in a study of T cells in Graves' hyperthyroidism and ophthalmopathy. RNA transcripts were the template for amplifying TCR beta CDR3 regions. RT-PCR in the first round (using the HTBI primer set) targeted the TCR CDR3. Each CDR3 protein gets one entry after TCRdb re-called the multiplex PCR reads with MiXCR. The sample contains over 400,000 distinct CDR3 sequences, around a fifth of which appear only once. The specimen sequenced was blood. Receptor source: a woman in her 70s with Graves' ophthalmopathy.

This chain connects TRBV5-6 to TRBJ2-7; a weak D match, TRBD1 (6 bases). Trimming left V 0 bases short and J 6 bases short, with 13 bases between. This CDR3 is 14 amino acids long. Germline-derived CDR1 and CDR2 are SGHDT and YYEEEE. The CDR3 nucleotides are TGTGCCAGCAGCTTGGTGGGGAACAGGGCCGAGCAGTACTTC. Translation: CASSLVGNRAEQYF.

This clonotype has at least ten counts. This sequence joins TRBV6-2 or TRBV6-3 and TRBJ2-2; 8 nucleotides agree with TRBD2. This CDR3 has 16 residues. Germline assignment: CDR1 MNHEY and CDR2 SVGEGT. The V segment lost 4 bases and the J segment 0 bases; nucleotides outside the gene matches: 4. The CDR3, as DNA: TGTGCCAGCAGTTCCCCGGGACTAGCGAACACCGGGGAGCTGTTTTTT. As protein: CASSSPGLANTGELFF.

The rearrangement joins TRBV6-6 to TRBJ1-5; D not resolved. CDR1 MNHNY and CDR2 SVGAGI come from the germline V gene (reference sequence). V was trimmed by 0 bases and J by 10 bases, leaving 10 bases between them. This CDR3 is 13 amino acids long. The DNA for the CDR3 is TGTGCCAGCAGTTACTCGAGTAGCGGCCCCCAGCATTTT. This codes for CASSYSSSGPQHF.

There are a few counts of this clonotype. This sequence joins TRBV7-9 and TRBJ2-1, with TRBD1 matching 9 bases. The V and J ends lost 4 bases and 9 bases, in that order; junction bases with no gene match: 1. Germline CDR1 reads SEHNR; CDR2 reads FQNEAQ (reference sequence). CDR3 length: 12 residues. The CDR3 sequence: CASSSDRGEQFF. The CDR3 DNA sequence: TGTGCCAGCAGCTCGGACAGGGGTGAGCAGTTCTTC.

V and J are TRBV30 and TRBJ1-1; D remains unclear. Trimming cost V 4 bases and J 0 bases, with 12 bases left between them. Germline V gene lookup returns CDR1 GTSNPN and CDR2 SVGIG (reference sequence). The CDR3 has 14 residues. In DNA form, the CDR3 reads TGTGCCTGGACCTCCCAGCTCATGAACACTGAAGCTTTCTTT. Translation: CAWTSQLMNTEAFF. Full variable domain (rest looked up from reference TRBV30 and TRBJ1-1): SQTIHQWPATLVQPVGSPLSLECTVEGTSNPNLYWYRQAAGRGLQLLFYSVGIGQISSEVPQNLSASRPQDRQFILSSKKLLLSDSGFYLCAWTSQLMNTEAFFGQGTRLTVV.

This clonotype was observed at least ten times. This sequence joins TRBV20-1 and TRBJ2-7, with 14 bases matching TRBD2. After removal of 7 bases from V and 2 bases from J, the junction contained 4 bases not matched to a gene. The germline CDR1 and CDR2 sequences are DFQATT and SNEGSKA (reference sequence). The CDR3 is 14 amino acids. CDR3 nucleotide sequence: TGCAGTGTCGGACTAGCGGGAGGTCCCTACGAGCAGTACTTC. Its protein is CSVGLAGGPYEQYF.

This chain joins TRBV7-9 and TRBJ1-2; perhaps TRBD1 as D (6 bases). There are 14 residues in the CDR3. Trimming removed 6 bases from V and 7 bases from J, with 18 bases in between. Germline V CDR1 and CDR2: SEHNR, FQNEAQ (reference sequence). The CDR3 region is CASRSRTARSGYTF. The CDR3 bases are TGTGCCAGCAGATCACGGACAGCCCGGTCTGGCTACACCTTC.

V and J are TRBV30 and TRBJ2-5, with D perhaps being TRBD1 or TRBD2 (6 bases each). V lost 5 bases and J 14 bases, leaving 18 bases between the germline ends. This CDR3 spans 11 amino acids. Germline CDR1 is GTSNPN and CDR2 is SVGIG (reference sequence). As DNA, the CDR3 is TGTGCCTGGGTCGTAGGGGGGCAATACTACTTC. It translates to CAWVVGGQYYF.

This clonotype was seen a handful of times. The chain couples TRBV18 to TRBJ1-2; D call uncertain. V was shortened by 2 bases and J by 0 bases, with 7 bases between the two germline ends. CDR1 and CDR2 (germline): KGHSH, LQKENI. This CDR3 has 14 residues. CDR3 coding DNA: TGTGCCAGCTCACCAGACGTTACTAACTATGGCTACACCTTC. This codes for CASSPDVTNYGYTF.

The sample holds one count of this clonotype. This sequence joins TRBV20-1 and TRBJ2-2; TRBD2 is a possible D gene (6 bases). CDR3 length: 16 amino acids. The germline gives CDR1 DFQATT, CDR2 SNEGSKA (reference sequence). Trimming took off 0 bases at V and 4 bases at J, with 15 bases between the two ends. The CDR3, as DNA: TGCAGTGCTAGAGAAGGTAGCGGCATCCGCACCGGGGAGCTGTTTTTT. Its translation: CSAREGSGIRTGELFF.

There are many counts of this clonotype. The chain uses TRBV2 and TRBJ2-2, with unresolved D. Germline CDR1 reads SNHLY; CDR2 reads FYNNEI. This CDR3 has 14 amino acids. With 5 bases removed from V and 4 bases from J, the gap between germline ends came to 11 bases. CDR3 in DNA: TGTGCCAGCAGTAACGGTCGCCGCACCGGGGAGCTGTTTTTT. Translated: CASSNGRRTGELFF.

Concerning this clonotype itself: This may be a read error: a much more frequent sequence differs by one nucleotide. V usage is TRBV24-1 and J usage is TRBJ1-2, with 7 bases fitting TRBD1. The CDR3 is 13 residues long. Germline CDR1 KGHDR, CDR2 SFDVKD. J lost 5 bases, V lost 12 bases, and 11 bases had no gene match. CDR3 sequence reads: CAGSSDREYGYTF. The CDR3 DNA follows: TGTGCCGGCAGTTCCGACAGGGAGTATGGCTACACCTTC.

This clonotype appeared a few times. The V call is TRBV27, the J call TRBJ2-2; 12 bases agree with TRBD1. CDR3 length: 17 amino acids. Germline trimming cut 4 bases from V and 5 bases from J; bases unmatched to any gene: 8. Per germline, CDR1 MNHEY and CDR2 SMNVEV (reference sequence). CDR3 bases: TGTGCCAGCAGTTCCCCGGGACAGGGGGCGCGGACCGGGGAGCTGTTTTTT. Translation gives CASSSPGQGARTGELFF.

DNA for the CDR3: TGTGCCAGCAGTTACCTGCAGGGGAACGAGCAGTACTTC. Its protein product is CASSYLQGNEQYF. V and J are TRBV6-2 or TRBV6-3 and TRBJ2-7, with D tentatively TRBD1 (6 bases). The CDR3 sequence is 13 residues long. Germline CDR1 reads MNHEY; CDR2 reads SVGEGT. Trimming cost V 2 bases and J 5 bases, with 10 bases left between them.

The table lists this clonotype with a few counts. V gene TRBV11-2 combines with J gene TRBJ2-2, with a weak D call TRBD1 (5 bases). CDR1 and CDR2 (germline): SGHAT, FQNNGV. The V gene lost 5 bases and the J gene lost 4 bases, with 11 bases spanning the gap. The CDR3 consists of 14 residues. The CDR3 sequence is CASSLGAVTGELFF. The DNA for the CDR3 is TGTGCCAGCAGCCTAGGGGCAGTCACCGGGGAGCTGTTTTTT.

This clonotype came up many times. The rearrangement links TRBV28 to TRBJ1-5; D not certain. The CDR3 consists of 14 residues. Germline CDR1 and CDR2: MDHEN and SYDVKM. Trimming shortened V by 6 bases and J by 4 bases, and 13 bases separated the two germline ends. DNA of the CDR3: TGTGCCAGCAGCCTATCCGGGCCTAATCAGCCCCAGCATTTT. As protein: CASSLSGPNQPQHF.

This clonotype has just a few counts. The rearrangement uses TRBV7-2 and TRBJ2-5; D is undetermined. Per the germline V gene, CDR1 is SGHTA and CDR2 is FQGNSA. V gave up 1 base and J gave up 5 bases, with 14 bases separating them. This CDR3 is 15 amino acids long. The CDR3 DNA sequence: TGTGCCAGCAGCTTAGGGGAAGGGATGCCCGAGACCCAGTACTTC. Its translation: CASSLGEGMPETQYF.

This chain joins TRBV6-1 and TRBJ1-1; D is possibly TRBD1 (6 bases). The CDR3 consists of 15 residues. V lost 6 bases to trimming and J lost 7 bases, with 21 bases between them. Germline V gene sequence: CDR1 MNHNS, CDR2 SASEGT. CDR3 loop: CASRITGTSSYEAFF. As DNA, the CDR3 is TGTGCCAGCAGAATTACCGGGACATCAAGTTATGAAGCTTTCTTT.

V usage is TRBV27 and J usage is TRBJ2-1; no definite D call. CDR1 is MNHEY and CDR2 is SMNVEV in the germline V gene (reference sequence). The CDR3 runs to 16 residues. Trimming removed 4 bases at V and 8 bases at J, with 21 bases between. The CDR3: CASSSLAGVASDEQFF. The CDR3 DNA sequence: TGTGCCAGCAGTTCACTGGCAGGAGTAGCCTCCGATGAGCAGTTCTTC.

The V call is TRBV9, the J call TRBJ2-1, with D perhaps TRBD2 (6 bases). The CDR3 runs 16 residues. The V end was cut by 0 bases, the J end by 0 bases, with 10 bases between. CDR1 is SGDLS, CDR2 YYNGEE, per germline. The CDR3 DNA reads as TGTGCCAGCAGCGTAGGACTGACTAGCTCCTACAATGAGCAGTTCTTC. This encodes CASSVGLTSSYNEQFF.